Sequencing of this TCR beta chain was carried out in a study of tumor-infiltrating lymphocytes in primary liver carcinoma. Total RNA and DNA came together from approximately 20-30 mg of bulk tissue without cell sorting. Points on this clonotype: Its target is unknown.

Broader study findings: Only around 8-25% of top clones occurred in all five tumor regions.

Trimming cost V 0 bases and J 18 bases, with 18 bases left between them. There are 14 residues in the CDR3. Germline V CDR1 and CDR2: SGHAT, FQNNGV. TCR beta cDNA was made from around 460 ng total RNA with a constant-region primer. For TCR beta, libraries were produced by three nested multiplex PCR rounds using slightly modified ARM-PCR. Amplification in the first two PCR rounds was performed using TRBV1-TRBV30 forward primers and a C-beta reverse primer for approximately 10 cycles each. TCRdb ran MiXCR on the multiplex PCR reads and lists one entry per CDR3 protein. The table shows 95,000 to 150,000 distinct CDR3 sequences, with 55% to 75% occurring only once.

The sequencing input was liver tumor tissue from sampling region 1. Documented subset: tumor region T1, superior pole. J is TRBJ2-6 and V is TRBV11-2; tentative D call: TRBD1 (6 bases). The receptor was derived from a woman aged 55-69 years with primary liver carcinoma and hepatitis B virus infection. In DNA form, the CDR3 reads TGTGCCAGCAGCTTAGAGCCAGGGGATAACACCCCGACTTTC. Its protein product is CASSLEPGDNTPTF.